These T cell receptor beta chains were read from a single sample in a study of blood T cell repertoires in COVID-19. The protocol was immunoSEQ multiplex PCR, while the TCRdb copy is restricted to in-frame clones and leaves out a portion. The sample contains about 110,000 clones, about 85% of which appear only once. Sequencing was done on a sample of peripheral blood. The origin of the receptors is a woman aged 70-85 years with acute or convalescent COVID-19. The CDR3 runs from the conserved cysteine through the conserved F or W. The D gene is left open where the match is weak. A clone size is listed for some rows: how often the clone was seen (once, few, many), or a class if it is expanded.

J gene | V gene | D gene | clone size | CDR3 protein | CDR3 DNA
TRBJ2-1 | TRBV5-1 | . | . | CASSLDRYNEQFF | TGCGCCAGCAGCTTGGATCGGTACAATGAGCAGTTCTTC
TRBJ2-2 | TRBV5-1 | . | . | CASSLFAANTGELFF | TGCGCCAGCAGCTTGTTCGCAGCGAACACCGGGGAGCTGTTTTTT
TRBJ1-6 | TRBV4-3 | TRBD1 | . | CASSQDYGTGGSPLHF | TGCGCCAGCAGCCAAGATTATGGGACAGGGGGCTCACCCCTCCACTTT
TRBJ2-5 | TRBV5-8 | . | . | CASSFGQSQETQYF | TGTGCCAGCAGCTTTGGACAGAGCCAAGAGACCCAGTACTTC
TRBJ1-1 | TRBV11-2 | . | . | CASSPFEGVTEAFF | TGTGCCAGCAGCCCTTTTGAGGGGGTCACTGAAGCTTTCTTT
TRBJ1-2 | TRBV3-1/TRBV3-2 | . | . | CASSQTAGGRLGGYTF | TGTGCCAGCAGCCAAACGGCCGGGGGGCGTTTAGGTGGCTACACCTTC
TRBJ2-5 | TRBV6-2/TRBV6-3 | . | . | CASSYVQGETQYF | TGTGCCAGCAGTTACGTCCAGGGAGAGACCCAGTACTTC
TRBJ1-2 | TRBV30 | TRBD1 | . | CAWSFMTGGYGYTF | TGTGCCTGGAGTTTTATGACAGGGGGCTATGGCTACACCTTC
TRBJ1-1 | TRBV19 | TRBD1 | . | CASITQGRGATEAFF | TGTGCCAGTATCACCCAAGGCAGGGGGGCCACTGAAGCTTTCTTT
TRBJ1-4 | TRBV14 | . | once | CASSQSGNEKLFF | TGTGCCAGCAGCCAATCCGGGAATGAAAAACTGTTTTTT
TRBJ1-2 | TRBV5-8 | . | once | CASSLERGGYTF | TGTGCCAGCAGCTTGGAAAGAGGTGGCTACACCTTC
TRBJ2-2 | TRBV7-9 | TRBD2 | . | CASRRSSGGPTGELFF | TGTGCCAGCAGGCGCTCTAGCGGGGGCCCGACCGGGGAGCTGTTTTTT
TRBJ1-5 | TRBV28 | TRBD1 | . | CASRTGQNNQPQHF | TGTGCCAGCAGAACGGGACAGAACAATCAGCCCCAGCATTTT
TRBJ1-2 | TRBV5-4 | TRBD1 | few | CASSSSTGGYGYTF | TGTGCCAGCAGCTCCTCGACAGGGGGCTATGGCTACACCTTC
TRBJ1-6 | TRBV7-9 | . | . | CASSPWTETINSPLHF | TGTGCCAGCAGCCCCTGGACAGAAACAATTAATTCACCCCTCCACTTT
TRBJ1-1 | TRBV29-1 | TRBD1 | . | CSGTDRGGGAFF | TGCAGCGGGACCGACAGGGGCGGTGGAGCTTTCTTT
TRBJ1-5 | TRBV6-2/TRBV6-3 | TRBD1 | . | CASSLQGNNQPQHF | TGTGCCAGCAGCCTACAGGGGAACAATCAGCCCCAGCATTTT
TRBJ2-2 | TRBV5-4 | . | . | CASTKRTATNTGELFF | TGTGCCAGCACCAAACGGACAGCCACGAACACCGGGGAGCTGTTTTTT
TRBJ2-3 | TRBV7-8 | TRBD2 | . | CASSRTSGYTDTQYF | TGTGCCAGCAGCCGGACTAGCGGGTACACAGATACGCAGTATTTT
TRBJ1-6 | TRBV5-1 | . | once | CASSLSPGENSPLHF | TGCGCCAGCAGCTTGTCCCCAGGGGAAAATTCACCCCTCCACTTT
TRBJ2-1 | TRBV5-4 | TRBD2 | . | CASSLAATSGYNEQFF | TGTGCCAGCAGCTTGGCTGCGACTAGCGGATACAATGAGCAGTTCTTC
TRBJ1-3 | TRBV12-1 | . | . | CASSFDPNEGHPLRDTIYF | TGTGCCAGCAGCTTTGACCCCAACGAGGGACACCCCCTGCGTGACACCATATATTTT
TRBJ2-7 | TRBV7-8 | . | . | CASSSVEQYF | TGTGCCAGCAGCTCGGTCGAGCAGTACTTC
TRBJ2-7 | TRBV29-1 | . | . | CSVEVPGAYEQYF | TGCAGCGTTGAAGTCCCCGGGGCCTACGAGCAGTACTTC
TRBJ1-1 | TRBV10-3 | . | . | CAIRSATVNTEAFF | TGTGCCATCAGGTCTGCCACGGTAAACACTGAAGCTTTCTTT
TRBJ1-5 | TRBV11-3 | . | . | CASSSRDIVYSNQPQHF | TGTGCCAGCAGCTCCCGGGACATAGTTTATAGCAATCAGCCCCAGCATTTT
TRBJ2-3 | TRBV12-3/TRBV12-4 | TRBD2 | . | CASRLAGVAQYF | TGTGCCAGCAGACTAGCGGGGGTGGCGCAGTATTTT
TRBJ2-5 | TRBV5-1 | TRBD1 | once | CASHRLIPGQGGETQYF | TGCGCCAGCCACAGACTAATACCGGGACAGGGTGGCGAGACCCAGTACTTC
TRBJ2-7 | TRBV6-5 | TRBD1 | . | CASSSGQGAYEQYF | TGTGCCAGCAGTTCGGGACAGGGGGCCTACGAGCAGTACTTC
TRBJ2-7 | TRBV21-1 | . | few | CASSAYGQGGSYEQYF | TGTGCCAGCAGCGCGTACGGACAGGGCGGCTCCTACGAGCAGTACTTC
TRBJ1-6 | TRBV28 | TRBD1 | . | CASKDQTGKNSPLHF | TGTGCCAGCAAGGACCAGACAGGGAAAAATTCACCCCTCCACTTT
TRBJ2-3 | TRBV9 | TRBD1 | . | CASSVGRTGTTDTQYF | TGTGCCAGCAGCGTAGGGCGGACAGGGACAACAGATACGCAGTATTTT
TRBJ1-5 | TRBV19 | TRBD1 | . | CASKGQGDNQPQHF | TGTGCCAGCAAGGGACAGGGGGACAATCAGCCCCAGCATTTT
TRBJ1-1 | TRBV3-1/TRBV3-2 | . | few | CASSPGGGVAFF | TGTGCCAGCAGCCCCGGCGGAGGGGTGGCTTTCTTT
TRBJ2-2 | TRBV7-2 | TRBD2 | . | CASHSGRNTGELFF | TGTGCCAGCCACAGCGGGAGAAACACCGGGGAGCTGTTTTTT
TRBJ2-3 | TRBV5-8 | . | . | CASSSGGTDTQYF | TGTGCCAGCAGCTCTGGGGGGACAGATACGCAGTATTTT
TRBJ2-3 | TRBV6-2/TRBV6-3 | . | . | CASSYGGQSLRPTDTQYF | TGTGCCAGCAGTTACGGCGGCCAAAGCCTCCGACCCACAGATACGCAGTATTTT
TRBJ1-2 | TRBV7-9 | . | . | CASSLGGTGIYGYTF | TGTGCCAGCAGCTTAGGGGGAACAGGGATCTATGGCTACACCTTC
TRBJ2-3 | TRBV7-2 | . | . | CASSLRLSTDTQYF | TGTGCCAGCAGCTTGAGACTAAGCACAGATACGCAGTATTTT
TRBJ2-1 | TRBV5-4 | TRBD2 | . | CASSLSGTSGTYNEQFF | TGTGCCAGCAGCCTATCCGGGACTAGCGGGACCTACAATGAGCAGTTCTTC
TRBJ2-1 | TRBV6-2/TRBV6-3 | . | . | CASSYPSSSGEQFF | TGTGCCAGCAGTTACCCCTCATCCAGCGGTGAGCAGTTCTTC
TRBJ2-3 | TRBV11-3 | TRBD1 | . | CASSLGQGVGTDTQYF | TGTGCCAGCAGCTTAGGACAGGGGGTCGGCACAGATACGCAGTATTTT
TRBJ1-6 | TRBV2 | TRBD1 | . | CASSDAASTRLTGGYSPLHF | TGTGCCAGCAGTGATGCGGCGTCGACGAGACTGACAGGGGGGTACTCACCCCTCCACTTT
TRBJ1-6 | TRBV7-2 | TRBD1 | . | CASRAQGGANRNSPLHF | TGTGCCAGCAGGGCGCAGGGGGGCGCAAATCGTAATTCACCCCTCCACTTT
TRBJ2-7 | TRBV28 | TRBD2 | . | CASGTSNIYEQYF | TGTGCCAGCGGGACTAGCAATATCTACGAGCAGTACTTC